This T cell receptor (beta chain) came from a study of blood T cell repertoires in COVID-19. Study summary: Whether acute or convalescent, the COVID-19 samples came from the United States, Italy and Spain. From T cells, B-cell-depleted T cells, or PBMCs came the material, which was cDNA or gDNA.

Only a few counts were recorded for this clone. Seattle-derived patients entered the study during active infection and were followed longitudinally. Original data processing: Amplifying reference gene primers gave estimates of nucleated cell counts. Generated by immunoSEQ multiplex PCR, the TCRdb table keeps only in-frame clones and is missing some. Clone size and the V and J calls come from that table; the DNA yielded D and trimming. The sample records approximately 120,000 clones, 75% to 90% being singletons. This TCR derives from a woman older than 75 with COVID-19, enrolled during active disease. Material: peripheral blood.

CDR3 region: CASSFRVLQPQHF. CDR3 nucleotide sequence: TGTGCCAGCAGTTTCAGGGTATTACAGCCCCAGCATTTT. V gene TRBV28 combines with J gene TRBJ1-5; D perhaps matches TRBD1 (5 bases). The germline V gene has CDR1 MDHEN and CDR2 SYDVKM. The length of the CDR3 is 13 residues. V lost 3 bases and J 7 bases, leaving 10 bases between the germline ends.